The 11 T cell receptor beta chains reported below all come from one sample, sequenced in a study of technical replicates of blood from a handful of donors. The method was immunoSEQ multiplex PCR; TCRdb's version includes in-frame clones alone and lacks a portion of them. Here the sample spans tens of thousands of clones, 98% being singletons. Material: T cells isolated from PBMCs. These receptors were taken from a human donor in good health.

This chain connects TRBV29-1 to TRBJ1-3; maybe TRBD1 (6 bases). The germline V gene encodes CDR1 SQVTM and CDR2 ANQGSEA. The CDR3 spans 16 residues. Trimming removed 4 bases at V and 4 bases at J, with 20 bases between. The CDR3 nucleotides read TGCAGCGTTGTGATAGTAACAGGGAGCGAAGGAAACACCATATATTTT. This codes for CSVVIVTGSEGNTIYF.

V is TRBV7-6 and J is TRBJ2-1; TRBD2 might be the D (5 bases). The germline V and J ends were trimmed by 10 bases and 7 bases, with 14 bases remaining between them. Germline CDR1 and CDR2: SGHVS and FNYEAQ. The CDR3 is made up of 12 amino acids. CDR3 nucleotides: TGTGCCACCTCATTACTAGAGAATGAGCAGTTCTTC. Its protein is CATSLLENEQFF.

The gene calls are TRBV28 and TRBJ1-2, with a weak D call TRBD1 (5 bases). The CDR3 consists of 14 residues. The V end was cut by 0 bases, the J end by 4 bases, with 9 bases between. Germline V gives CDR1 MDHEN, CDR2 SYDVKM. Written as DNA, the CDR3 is TGTGCCAGCAGTTTATGGGGGGGAGGCTATGGCTACACCTTC. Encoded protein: CASSLWGGGYGYTF.

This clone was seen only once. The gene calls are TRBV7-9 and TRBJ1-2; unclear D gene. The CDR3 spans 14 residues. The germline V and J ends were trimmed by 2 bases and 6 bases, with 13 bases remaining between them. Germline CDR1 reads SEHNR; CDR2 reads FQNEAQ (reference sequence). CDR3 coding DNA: TGTGCCAGCAGCTTATCTGGGCAGGAGGATGGCTACACCTTC. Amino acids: CASSLSGQEDGYTF. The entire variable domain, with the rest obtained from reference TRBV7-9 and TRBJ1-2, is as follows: DTGVSQNPRHKITKRGQNVTFRCDPISEHNRLYWYRQTLGQGPEFLTYFQNEAQLEKSRLLSDRFSAERPKGSFSTLEIQRTEQGDSAMYLCASSLSGQEDGYTFGSGTRLTVV.

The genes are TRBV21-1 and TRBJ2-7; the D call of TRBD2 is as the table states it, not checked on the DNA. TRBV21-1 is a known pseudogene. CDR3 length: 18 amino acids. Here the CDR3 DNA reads TGTGCCAGCAGAGGGACTAGCGGGAGTATCGTCCGCTCCTACGAGCAGTACTTC. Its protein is CASRGTSGSIVRSYEQYF.

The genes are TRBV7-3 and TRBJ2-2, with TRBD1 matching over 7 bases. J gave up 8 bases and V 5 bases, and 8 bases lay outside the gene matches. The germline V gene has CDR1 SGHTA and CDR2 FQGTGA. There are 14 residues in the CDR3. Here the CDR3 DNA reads TGTGCCAGCAGCACGGGACAGTCTGAAGGGGAGCTGTTTTTT. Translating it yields CASSTGQSEGELFF.

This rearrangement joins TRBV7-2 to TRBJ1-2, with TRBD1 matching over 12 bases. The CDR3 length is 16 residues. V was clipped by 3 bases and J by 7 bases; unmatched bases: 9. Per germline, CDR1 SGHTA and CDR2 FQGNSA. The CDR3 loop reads CASSLTPGQGASGYTF. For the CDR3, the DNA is TGTGCCAGCAGCTTGACACCGGGACAGGGGGCGAGTGGCTACACCTTC.

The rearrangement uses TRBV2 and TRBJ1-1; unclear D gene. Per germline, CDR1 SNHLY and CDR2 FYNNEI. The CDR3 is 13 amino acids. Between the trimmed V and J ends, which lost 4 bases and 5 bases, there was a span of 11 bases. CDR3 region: CASSADSNTEAFF. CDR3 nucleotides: TGTGCCAGCAGTGCAGACTCAAATACTGAAGCTTTCTTT.

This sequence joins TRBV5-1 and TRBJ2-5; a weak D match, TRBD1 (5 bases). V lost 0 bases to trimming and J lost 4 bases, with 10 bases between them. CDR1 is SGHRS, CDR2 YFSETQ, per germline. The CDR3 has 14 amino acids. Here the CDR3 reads CASSLGGRRETQYF. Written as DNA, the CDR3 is TGCGCCAGCAGCTTGGGGGGCCGGAGAGAGACCCAGTACTTC.

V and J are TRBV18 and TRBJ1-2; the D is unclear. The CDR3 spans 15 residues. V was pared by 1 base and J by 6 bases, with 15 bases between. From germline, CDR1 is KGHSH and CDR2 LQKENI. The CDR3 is CASSPQGVVPNGYTF. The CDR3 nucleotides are TGTGCCAGCTCACCACAGGGAGTAGTACCTAATGGCTACACCTTC.

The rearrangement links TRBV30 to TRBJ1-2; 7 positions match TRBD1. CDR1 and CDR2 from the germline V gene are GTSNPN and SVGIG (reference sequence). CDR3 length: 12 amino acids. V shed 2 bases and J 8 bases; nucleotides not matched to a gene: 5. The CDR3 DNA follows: TGTGCCTGGAGTCCCCAGGGGGAAGGCTACACCTTC. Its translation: CAWSPQGEGYTF.